Following are 10 T cell receptor beta chains from one sample sequenced in a study of cytomegalovirus exposure and HLA in healthy donors. The PCR used 60 Vbeta and 13 Jbeta primers. Assay used: immunoSEQ multiplex PCR; TCRdb lists only in-frame clones, some missing. The repertoire holds some 200,000 clones, around 84% seen once, with around 2.8% in the top ten. Source material: PBMCs. These receptors originate from a woman aged 50 to 60 in good health and CMV-seropositive.

The chain recombines TRBV11-1 with TRBJ2-2; TRBD2 agrees at 7 bases. Trimming took 5 bases from V and 0 from J; bases not matched to a gene: 6. The germline CDR1 and CDR2 sequences are SGHAT and FQDESV (reference sequence). CDR3 length: 16 residues. The CDR3 protein is CASSLIRGANTGELFF. Here the CDR3 DNA reads TGTGCCAGCAGCCTTATCCGGGGGGCGAACACCGGGGAGCTGTTTTTT.

V is TRBV30 and J is TRBJ1-2, with TRBD1 matching 8 bases. Per the germline V gene, CDR1 is GTSNPN and CDR2 is SVGIG (reference sequence). The CDR3 runs 15 residues. With V trimmed by 0 bases and J by 7 bases, 10 bases remained unmatched. The DNA for the CDR3 is TGTGCCTGGAGTGTAATGAAGACAGGGGTAGGTGGCTACACCTTC. Its protein is CAWSVMKTGVGGYTF.

This clone was seen only a few times. The rearrangement links TRBV21-1 to TRBJ2-1; the DNA was not used to check the table's D call, TRBD1. TRBV21-1 is annotated as a pseudogene. The CDR3 totals 15 residues. CDR3: CASSKARQGSDEQFF. The CDR3 nucleotides are TGTGCCAGCAGCAAAGCCCGACAGGGTTCGGATGAGCAGTTCTTC.

This chain links TRBV27 with TRBJ1-1; no firm D call. The CDR3 loop spans 14 amino acids. V lost 3 bases, J lost 5 bases, and 13 bases lay in between. Germline V gene lookup returns CDR1 MNHEY and CDR2 SMNVEV (reference sequence). Written as DNA, the CDR3 is TGTGCCAGCAGTTTGGGAGGAGGAGGGACTGAAGCTTTCTTT. Translating gives CASSLGGGGTEAFF.

The chain has TRBV5-1 and TRBJ2-1; 11 bases agree with TRBD2. The CDR3 loop spans 15 amino acids. CDR1 SGHRS and CDR2 YFSETQ come from the germline V gene. The trim removed 4 bases at V and 4 bases at J, leaving 4 bases unmatched. CDR3 sequence: CASSPTSGGYNEQFF. The CDR3 DNA reads as TGCGCCAGCAGCCCCACTAGCGGGGGTTACAATGAGCAGTTCTTC.

This clone was observed once. The chain combines TRBV7-2 with TRBJ2-3; 9 positions agree with TRBD2. V lost 5 bases, J lost 4 bases, and 13 bases stayed unmatched. The CDR3 runs to 17 residues. Germline V gene sequence: CDR1 SGHTA, CDR2 FQGNSA. The DNA for the CDR3 is TGTGCCAGCAGCCTCCCAGACTGGCGGGGGGGGCCAGATACGCAGTATTTT. Amino acids: CASSLPDWRGGPDTQYF.

The chain has TRBV2 and TRBJ1-1, with a possible D match to TRBD1 (6 bases). Deletions cut 3 bases from V and 3 bases from J, with 11 bases between. The CDR3 is 14 residues long. Per the germline V gene, CDR1 is SNHLY and CDR2 is FYNNEI. CDR3 sequence (DNA): TGTGCCAGCAGTGAGTTAGGGGGGGACACTGAAGCTTTCTTT. Protein product: CASSELGGDTEAFF.

The rearrangement joins TRBV5-5 to TRBJ1-5; D is unclear. The V end was cut by 3 bases, the J end by 2 bases, with 12 bases between. Germline assignment: CDR1 SGHKS and CDR2 YYEKEE (reference sequence). This CDR3 is 15 amino acids long. The CDR3 is CASSSGGLGNQPQHF. Written as DNA, the CDR3 is TGTGCCAGCAGCTCCGGAGGGCTTGGCAATCAGCCCCAGCATTTT.

The chain is built from TRBV2 and TRBJ2-1; D is perhaps TRBD2 (6 bases). Germline V gives CDR1 SNHLY, CDR2 FYNNEI. The V and J ends lost 4 bases and 9 bases respectively, with 16 bases between them. The CDR3 has 14 amino acids. The CDR3 sequence: CASSGRAGQGEQFF. CDR3 nucleotides: TGTGCCAGCAGTGGGAGGGCAGGGCAGGGTGAGCAGTTCTTC.

This chain uses TRBV11-3 with TRBJ2-7, with D perhaps matching TRBD1 (6 bases). CDR1 is SGHNT and CDR2 is YENEEA in the germline V gene. The V end was cut by 5 bases, the J end by 4 bases, with 12 bases between. The CDR3 is 13 residues long. CDR3 bases: TGTGCCAGCAGCGCCCCCGGGACATACGAGCAGTACTTC. Protein: CASSAPGTYEQYF.